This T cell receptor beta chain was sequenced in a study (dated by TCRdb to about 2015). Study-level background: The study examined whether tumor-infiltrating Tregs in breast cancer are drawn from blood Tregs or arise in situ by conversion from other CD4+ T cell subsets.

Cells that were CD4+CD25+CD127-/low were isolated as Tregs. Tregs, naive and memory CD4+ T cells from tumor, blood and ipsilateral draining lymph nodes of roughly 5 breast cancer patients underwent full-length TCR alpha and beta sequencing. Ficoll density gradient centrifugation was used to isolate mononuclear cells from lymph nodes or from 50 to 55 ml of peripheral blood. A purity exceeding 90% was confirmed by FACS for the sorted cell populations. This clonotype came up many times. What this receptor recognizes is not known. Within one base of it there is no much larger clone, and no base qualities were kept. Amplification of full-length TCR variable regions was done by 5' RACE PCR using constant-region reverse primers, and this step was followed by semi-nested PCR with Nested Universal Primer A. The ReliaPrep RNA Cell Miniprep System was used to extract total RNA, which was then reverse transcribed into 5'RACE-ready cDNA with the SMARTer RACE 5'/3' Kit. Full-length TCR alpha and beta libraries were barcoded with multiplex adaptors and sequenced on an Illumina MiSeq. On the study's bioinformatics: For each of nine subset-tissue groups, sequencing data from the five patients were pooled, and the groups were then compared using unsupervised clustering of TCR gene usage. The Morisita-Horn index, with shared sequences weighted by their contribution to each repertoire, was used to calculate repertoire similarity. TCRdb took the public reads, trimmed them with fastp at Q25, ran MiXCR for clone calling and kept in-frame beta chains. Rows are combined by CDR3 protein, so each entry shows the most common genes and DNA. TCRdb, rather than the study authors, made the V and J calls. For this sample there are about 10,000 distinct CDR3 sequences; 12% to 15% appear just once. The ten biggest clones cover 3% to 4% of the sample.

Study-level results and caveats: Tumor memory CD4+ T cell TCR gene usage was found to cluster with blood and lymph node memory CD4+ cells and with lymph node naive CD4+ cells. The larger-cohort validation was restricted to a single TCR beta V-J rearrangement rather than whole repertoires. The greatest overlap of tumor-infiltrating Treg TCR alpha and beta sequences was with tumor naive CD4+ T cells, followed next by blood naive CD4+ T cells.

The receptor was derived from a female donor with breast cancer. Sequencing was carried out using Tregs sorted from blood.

In nucleotides, the sequence is TGCGCCAGCAGTCCCGAGAGGCAGGGAGGCGAGCAGTACTTC. The encoded protein is CASSPERQGGEQYF. The chain is assembled from TRBV23-1 and TRBJ2-7, and TRBD2 may be the D gene, going by 6 matching bases. TRBV23-1 is an ORF; its function is uncertain. From its cysteine to its phenylalanine, the CDR3 spans 14 amino acids. The entry retains the CDR3 DNA only, 42 bases that are in frame from base 1. V sheds 4 bases and J sheds 6 bases, leaving 16 bases between their ends.